The T cell receptor beta chain under discussion was sequenced for a study of cytomegalovirus exposure and HLA in healthy donors. The CDR3 sequence is 15 residues long. Germline V CDR1 and CDR2: GTSNPN, SVGIG (reference sequence). J gave up 4 bases and V 3 bases, and 9 bases lay outside the gene matches. The primer mix had 60 Vbeta and 13 Jbeta primers. Libraries were prepared by immunoSEQ multiplex PCR; TCRdb keeps only in-frame clonotypes and omits some of them. The data show tens of thousands of clones, and the top ten clones hold approximately 2.9%. Note on this clone: Other DNA sequences in the same sample also yield this CDR3.

This clonotype was obtained from a man between 40 and 49 years old in good health and CMV-seronegative. Input material: PBMCs. V gene TRBV30 combines with J gene TRBJ2-5; 9 bases agree with TRBD2. The CDR3 loop reads CAWRSSRLAVETQYF. The CDR3 bases are TGTGCCTGGAGATCCTCGCGACTAGCGGTAGAGACCCAGTACTTC.